Following are 14 T cell receptor beta chains from one sample sequenced in a study of T-cell reconstitution after alpha-beta-depleted transplantation in children. The TCRbeta library incorporated unique molecular identifiers. From the PCR reads, TCRdb called clonotypes with MiXCR, one entry per CDR3 protein. The top ten hold 20% to 25% of the sample, which has 90,000 to 100,000 distinct CDR3 sequences, about 25% seen once. This specimen was PBMCs, taken before TCRalphabeta/CD19-depleted stem cell transplant. These receptors were collected from a boy aged 2 to 9 with acute lymphoblastic leukemia, due to receive a stem cell transplant.

This clonotype was found a few times. The chain has TRBV5-6 and TRBJ2-7, with D possibly being TRBD1 (6 bases). CDR3 size: 17 residues. V lost 4 bases, J lost 4 bases, and 24 bases lay in between. Germline assignment: CDR1 SGHDT and CDR2 YYEEEE. Written as DNA, the CDR3 is TGTGCCAGCAGCCGAGGCCCAAAATGGACAGTAAGATACGAGCAGTACTTC. Encoded protein: CASSRGPKWTVRYEQYF.

A remark on this clonotype: A junction boundary mismatches the germline segment, possibly from a read error. The rearrangement links TRBV7-2 to TRBJ2-7, with unresolved D. The germline V gene has CDR1 SGHTA and CDR2 FQGNSA. This CDR3 region has 16 residues. The CDR3 nucleotides read TGTGCCAGCAGCTCCCGAGGTACTGACCCCTCCTACGAGCAGCACTTC. It specifies CASSSRGTDPSYEQHF.

CDR3 sequence (DNA): TGCAGTGCTAGGCCCAGGAACACCGGGGAGCTGTTTTTT. Residues: CSARPRNTGELFF. V gene TRBV20-1 combines with J gene TRBJ2-2; D is unclear. V was clipped by 3 bases and J by 1 base, with 6 bases between them. The CDR3 length is 13 residues. Per the germline V gene, CDR1 is DFQATT and CDR2 is SNEGSKA (reference sequence).

The CDR3 is CASSYRMAIQTSGRANEQFF. CDR3 coding DNA: TGTGCCAGCAGTTATCGTATGGCCATACAAACTAGCGGGAGGGCCAATGAGCAGTTCTTC. This chain joins TRBV6-2 or TRBV6-3 and TRBJ2-1; 13 nucleotides agree with TRBD2. The ends lost 3 bases at V and 6 bases at J; junction bases unmatched: 17. The germline V gene encodes CDR1 MNHEY and CDR2 SVGEGT. The CDR3 is 20 residues long.

The rearrangement links TRBV5-4 to TRBJ2-2; D call uncertain. CDR1 and CDR2 (germline): SGHNT, YYREEE (reference sequence). The length of the CDR3 is 12 residues. Trimming shortened V by 7 bases and J by 4 bases, and 8 bases separated the two germline ends. The CDR3 loop is CASLDITGELFF. CDR3 in DNA: TGTGCCAGCTTAGACATCACCGGGGAGCTGTTTTTT.

This clonotype was counted between two and nine times. V usage is TRBV12-3 or TRBV12-4 and J usage is TRBJ1-1; no clear D gene. Trimming pared 3 bases from V and 2 bases from J, leaving 13 bases between. This CDR3 region has 15 residues. The CDR3 nucleotides are TGTGCCAGCAGTTTGGGTCGTAAGGGAAACACTGAAGCTTTCTTT. This encodes CASSLGRKGNTEAFF.

The sample holds a few counts of this clonotype. The chain uses TRBV6-1 and TRBJ2-5, with 10 bases aligning to TRBD1. The CDR3 totals 14 residues. V trimming: 9 bases; J trimming: 4 bases; junction bases outside the gene matches: 8. Germline V gives CDR1 MNHNS, CDR2 SASEGT. CDR3 in amino acids: CASSPGTGVETQYF. The CDR3 DNA reads as TGTGCCAGTTCCCCCGGGACAGGGGTAGAGACCCAGTACTTC.

The chain couples TRBV7-6 to TRBJ2-3; 10 bases are shared with TRBD2. The germline gives CDR1 SGHVS, CDR2 FNYEAQ. This CDR3 comprises 16 residues. The junction had 11 bases not matched to a gene; V was cut back by 10 bases and J by 1 base. The CDR3 DNA sequence: TGTGCCACCAAACCGGGACTAGCGCAAGGCACAGATACGCAGTATTTT. It encodes CATKPGLAQGTDTQYF.

This clonotype was detected once. CDR3 sequence reads: CASSITSAEGPQETQYF. The CDR3 DNA sequence: TGTGCCAGCTCAATAACCTCGGCGGAGGGGCCTCAAGAGACCCAGTACTTC. The genes are TRBV18 and TRBJ2-5, with D possibly matching TRBD2 (6 bases). Looked up from germline, CDR1 is KGHSH and CDR2 is LQKENI. This CDR3 has 17 amino acids. Trimming took off 5 bases at V and 2 bases at J, with 21 bases between the two ends.

This clonotype turned up a few times. V gene TRBV6-8 combines with J gene TRBJ1-6; 9 nucleotides line up with TRBD1. V lost 4 bases and J lost 10; bases outside the gene matches: 8. The CDR3 sequence is 15 residues long. Germline CDR1 is MNHGY and CDR2 is SAAAGT. This CDR3 is CASSFLRQGESPLHF. CDR3 in DNA: TGTGCCAGCAGTTTTCTCCGACAGGGGGAATCACCCCTCCACTTT.

This clonotype was counted between two and nine times. The V call is TRBV3-1, the J call TRBJ1-3, with unresolved D. Trimming took 3 bases from V and 4 from J, leaving 16 bases between them. CDR3 length: 16 residues. From germline, CDR1 is LGHDT and CDR2 YNNKEL (reference sequence). CDR3: CASSHSPAAGGNTIYF. The DNA for the CDR3 is TGTGCCAGCAGCCATTCGCCTGCGGCTGGAGGAAACACCATATATTTT.

V usage is TRBV7-3 and J usage is TRBJ2-5; D possibly corresponds to TRBD1 (7 bases). CDR1 is SGHTA, CDR2 FQGTGA, per germline. The CDR3 runs to 14 residues. Trimming took off 2 bases at V and 5 bases at J, with 12 bases between the two ends. This CDR3 reads CASSLGAGGETQYF. CDR3 nucleotide sequence: TGTGCCAGCAGCTTAGGGGCAGGGGGGGAGACCCAGTACTTC.

This clonotype showed up just a few times. The genes are TRBV7-3 and TRBJ2-5, with D unclear. V was trimmed by 2 bases and J by 0 bases, leaving 10 bases between them. The germline CDR1 and CDR2 sequences are SGHTA and FQGTGA. The CDR3 is made up of 15 amino acids. CDR3 DNA sequence: TGTGCCAGCAGCTTACGAGGAGCCTACCAAGAGACCCAGTACTTC. It codes for CASSLRGAYQETQYF. The variable domain in full, with the rest retrieved from reference TRBV7-3 and TRBJ2-5, is GAGVSQTPSNKVTEKGKYVELRCDPISGHTALYWYRQSLGQGPEFLIYFQGTGAADDSGLPNDRFFAVRPEGSVSTLKIQRTERGDSAVYLCASSLRGAYQETQYFGPGTRLLVL.

This clonotype showed up just a few times. The rearrangement uses TRBV20-1 and TRBJ1-5; TRBD1 agrees at 7 bases. The V gene end was trimmed by 6 bases and the J gene end by 6 bases; junction bases not matched to a gene: 14. The CDR3 has 15 amino acids. Per germline, CDR1 DFQATT and CDR2 SNEGSKA (reference sequence). CDR3 loop: CSARDSSFQGQPQHF. CDR3 bases: TGCAGTGCCCGGGACAGTTCTTTTCAGGGTCAGCCCCAGCATTTT.